These T cell receptor beta chains were read from a single sample in a study of blood T cell repertoires in COVID-19. Generated by immunoSEQ multiplex PCR, the TCRdb table keeps only in-frame clones and is missing some. The sample lists 55,000 to 80,000 clones; over 75% were seen once. The sample consisted of peripheral blood. The receptors derive from a human donor in a cohort sampled during active COVID-19. Both conserved end residues are part of each CDR3. The D gene is left open where the match is weak. The size entry is marked missing in some rows and otherwise reads once, few, many or a size class.

.	TRBJ2-1	TRBV11-2	TRBD2	TGTGCCAGCAGCCATATCGGGCGGGGGGGCAGATATGATGAGCAGTTCTTC	CASSHIGRGGRYDEQFF
.	TRBJ1-6	TRBV7-2	.	TGTGCCAGCAGCTCCCCGGGGGTAGGTTCACCCCTCCACTTT	CASSSPGVGSPLHF
.	TRBJ1-1	TRBV28	TRBD1	TGTGCCAGCGGACAGGCGCTTGAAGCTTTCTTT	CASGQALEAFF
.	TRBJ1-5	TRBV19	.	TGTGCCAGTAGTATCGGTCCAGGGGAGCAGCCCCAGCATTTT	CASSIGPGEQPQHF
.	TRBJ1-1	TRBV3-1/TRBV3-2	.	TGTGCCAGCAGCCCCTCCCGGCAGGGGAACACTGAAGCTTTCTTT	CASSPSRQGNTEAFF
.	TRBJ1-1	TRBV7-9	.	TGTGCCAGCGTCAAGGGGAATACTGAAGCTTTCTTT	CASVKGNTEAFF
few	TRBJ2-3	TRBV7-8	TRBD2	TGTGCCAGCAGCTTAAAGGTAGCGGGAGGCCCGCGGGATACGCAGTATTTT	CASSLKVAGGPRDTQYF
.	TRBJ1-2	TRBV28	.	TGTGCCAGCAGTTACTCAAGTGGCTACACCTTC	CASSYSSGYTF
.	TRBJ1-4	TRBV19	.	TGTGCCAGTAGTATAGTACCGAGCCAACTGTTTTTT	CASSIVPSQLFF
.	TRBJ1-4	TRBV5-4	.	TGTGCCAGCAGTTTTGGGCAGGATAATGAAAAACTGTTTTTT	CASSFGQDNEKLFF
.	TRBJ1-2	TRBV27	.	TGTGCCAGCAGTTTCTGGCAGGGCGGCGGCTACACCTTC	CASSFWQGGGYTF
.	TRBJ1-2	TRBV11-2	TRBD1	TGTGCCAGCAGCTTTAGTGGTACAGGGGATTTCTATGGCTACACCTTC	CASSFSGTGDFYGYTF
.	TRBJ2-7	TRBV21-1	.	TGTGCCAGCAGCCCTCCTGACAGGGCTAATTTCCATTACGAGCAGTACTTC	CASSPPDRANFHYEQYF
medium-sized	TRBJ1-5	TRBV19	TRBD1	TGTGCCAGTAGACAGGGGGAGCGGCCCCAGCATTTT	CASRQGERPQHF
.	TRBJ2-7	TRBV5-1	TRBD1	TGCGCCAGCAGCTCCCGACAGGGGGCAAACGAGCAGTACTTC	CASSSRQGANEQYF
.	TRBJ1-2	TRBV7-2	.	TGTGCCAGCAGCTCCAGGGTCCTCAACACCTTC	CASSSRVLNTF
.	TRBJ2-2	TRBV9	TRBD2	TGTGCCAGCAGCGTAGGACTAGCGGGGGCCGCGTACACCGGGGAGCTGTTTTTT	CASSVGLAGAAYTGELFF
.	TRBJ1-5	TRBV7-6	.	TGTGCCAGCAGCCCTCCCGGGCGGGACTATAGAGAGGAGCCCCAGCATTTT	CASSPPGRDYREEPQHF
.	TRBJ2-4	TRBV30	.	TGTGCCTGGAGTATTCAGGGGGCCAAAAACATTCAGTACTTC	CAWSIQGAKNIQYF
.	TRBJ2-3	TRBV19	TRBD2	TGTGCCAGTGCCAGCGGGGGTAGGACAGATACGCAGTATTTT	CASASGGRTDTQYF
few	TRBJ1-5	TRBV19	.	TGTGCCAGTAGCCCCCAGGGGCAGGGCCAGCCCCAGCATTTT	CASSPQGQGQPQHF
.	TRBJ2-3	TRBV4-2	TRBD2	TGTGCCAGCAGCCAAAGAAGACTAGCGGGGAACACAGATACGCAGTATTTT	CASSQRRLAGNTDTQYF
.	TRBJ1-1	TRBV19	.	TGTGCCAGTAGTCCTGGCCGGTACTACATGAACACTGAAGCTTTCTTT	CASSPGRYYMNTEAFF
once	TRBJ2-7	TRBV6-2/TRBV6-3	TRBD2	TGTGCCAGCAGTTACTCGACAGCTAGCGGGAGCCGAATTATGAACTACGAGCAGTACTTC	CASSYSTASGSRIMNYEQYF
.	TRBJ2-1	TRBV21-1	.	TGTGCCAGCAGCAAGAGGCGGATCCGGTTCTTC	CASSKRRIRFF
few	TRBJ2-3	TRBV5-6	.	TGTGCCAGCAGCTCCGCGCGGAGGCGGGGCGGCACAGATACGCAGTATTTT	CASSSARRRGGTDTQYF
.	TRBJ2-7	TRBV28	.	TGTGCCAGCACCTGGACAGCTAGCTCCTACGAGCAGTACTTC	CASTWTASSYEQYF
.	TRBJ2-3	TRBV13	.	TGTGCCAGCAGCTTATCAGAGGGCGTGAGGACAGATACGCAGTATTTT	CASSLSEGVRTDTQYF
.	TRBJ1-1	TRBV6-1	.	TGTGCCAGCAGTGAAGCGCTTAATCCGGGGTTGGTGTGGACTGAAGCTTTCTTT	CASSEALNPGLVWTEAFF
.	TRBJ2-7	TRBV18	TRBD1	TGTGCCAGCTCGCCCCTCTCCGGGACAGGGGCTGACGAGCAGTACTTC	CASSPLSGTGADEQYF
few	TRBJ1-5	TRBV28	TRBD1	TGTGCCAGCAGTCATAACAACAGGGGTCGCAATCAGCCCCAGCATTTT	CASSHNNRGRNQPQHF
.	TRBJ2-5	TRBV7-9	TRBD1	TGTGCCAGCAGCACGCGGGACAGGCAGTCCCAGACCCAGTACTTC	CASSTRDRQSQTQYF
.	TRBJ2-2	TRBV18	.	TGTGCCAGCTCACCATTTGCGGCGAACACCGGGGAGCTGTTTTTT	CASSPFAANTGELFF
.	TRBJ1-4	TRBV14	.	TGTGCCAGCAGCCAAGAAGCAGGGGCAGGGGAAAAACTGTTTTTT	CASSQEAGAGEKLFF
.	TRBJ1-4	TRBV18	TRBD1	TGTGCCAGCTCACCAAGACGGACAGGGGAAGGTGAAAAACTGTTTTTT	CASSPRRTGEGEKLFF
.	TRBJ1-3	TRBV7-9	.	TGTGCCAGCAGCTCGCAAGGGAGCCTTGGAAACACCATATATTTT	CASSSQGSLGNTIYF
.	TRBJ2-7	TRBV4-3	TRBD2	TGCGCCAGCAGCTCCGGACTAGCGGGGAGGTGGGAGCAGTACTTC	CASSSGLAGRWEQYF
once	TRBJ1-1	TRBV24-1	.	TGTGCCACCAGCCCCGGGATGAACACTGAAGCTTTCTTT	CATSPGMNTEAFF
once	TRBJ1-1	TRBV5-1	.	TGCGCCAGCAGCTTGGGCCCACAGAACACTGAAGCTTTCTTT	CASSLGPQNTEAFF
.	TRBJ1-5	TRBV28	.	TGTGCCAGCAGTCTACAAAGGGGGAATCAGCCCCAGCATTTT	CASSLQRGNQPQHF
.	TRBJ1-1	TRBV6-2/TRBV6-3	TRBD1	TGTGCCAGCAGTCTCGACAGGGGGTTAGCTTTCTTT	CASSLDRGLAFF
.	TRBJ1-1	TRBV4-1	.	TGCGCCAGCAGCCTGAGGACAGTGGAGGCTGAAGCTTTCTTT	CASSLRTVEAEAFF
.	TRBJ1-1	TRBV10-1	.	TGCGCCAGCAGTGGTTCGCGAAACCTCTTCGGGAACACTGAAGCTTTCTTT	CASSGSRNLFGNTEAFF
.	TRBJ2-7	TRBV30	.	TGTGCCTGGAGGACCCGTGGGGCGAAGGGTCACGAGCAGTACTTC	CAWRTRGAKGHEQYF
.	TRBJ1-1	TRBV27	.	TGTGCCAGCAGCTTAACTCCGAACACTGAAGCTTTCTTT	CASSLTPNTEAFF
.	TRBJ2-7	TRBV7-3	.	TGTGCCAGCAGCGTGACCGATCGGGGCGAGCAGTACTTC	CASSVTDRGEQYF
.	TRBJ1-1	TRBV5-1	.	TGCGCCAGCAGCCCCCGGCAGGGCCACACTGAAGCTTTCTTT	CASSPRQGHTEAFF
.	TRBJ2-2	TRBV6-5	.	TGTGCCAGCACCCCAGACACCGGGGAGCTGTTTTTT	CASTPDTGELFF
.	TRBJ1-2	TRBV28	TRBD1	TGTGCCAGCAGTCCAGGGACAGCAAATAACTATGGCTACACCTTC	CASSPGTANNYGYTF